A selection of T cell receptor beta chains follows, all from one sample in a study of blood T cell repertoires in COVID-19. The protocol was immunoSEQ multiplex PCR, while the TCRdb copy is restricted to in-frame clones and leaves out a portion. This sample has about 310,000 clones, with 80% to 90% found just once. Sequenced sample: PBMCs or T cells enriched from blood (not recorded which). These receptors were collected from a man aged 30 to 45 who had recovered from COVID-19. Each CDR3 is given with its conserved first and last residue. A D gene is named only where the DNA matches it firmly. Size is omitted from some rows. Given values are once, few, many or a class for expanded clones.

clone_size j_call v_call d_call cdr3_aa cdr3_nt
- TRBJ1-1 TRBV7-9 - CASSFSAPGDKAFF TGTGCCAGCAGCTTTTCCGCGCCAGGGGATAAAGCTTTCTTT
- TRBJ2-5 TRBV2 - CASSEGGAETQYF TGTGCCAGCAGTGAAGGGGGCGCAGAGACCCAGTACTTC
- TRBJ2-7 TRBV14 TRBD1 CASSQAQGLLSYEQYF TGTGCCAGCAGCCAAGCACAGGGGCTCCTCTCCTACGAGCAGTACTTC
- TRBJ1-6 TRBV29-1 TRBD1 CSVGDREGSPLHF TGCAGCGTGGGGGACAGGGAAGGATCACCCCTCCACTTT
- TRBJ2-3 TRBV2 - CASSLDSSTDTQYF TGTGCCAGCAGTTTGGACTCCTCCACAGATACGCAGTATTTT
- TRBJ2-1 TRBV2 - CASSGRRGQANEQFF TGTGCCAGCAGTGGAAGGAGGGGCCAAGCGAATGAGCAGTTCTTC
- TRBJ2-1 TRBV10-3 TRBD2 CAISESQGTSGVNEQFF TGTGCCATCAGTGAGTCGCAGGGGACTAGCGGGGTGAATGAGCAGTTCTTC
- TRBJ1-2 TRBV18 - CASSPVTGLNVDGYTF TGTGCCAGCTCACCGGTTACAGGTCTAAATGTGGATGGCTACACCTTC
- TRBJ1-3 TRBV29-1 TRBD1 CSVPGTGISGNTIYF TGCAGCGTCCCCGGGACAGGGATCTCTGGAAACACCATATATTTT
- TRBJ2-1 TRBV10-3 TRBD2 CAIRTSSYNEQFF TGTGCCATCCGGACTAGCTCCTACAATGAGCAGTTCTTC
once TRBJ2-3 TRBV6-5 TRBD2 CASRPPAGDINTQYF TGTGCCAGCAGGCCCCCAGCGGGGGATATAAATACGCAGTATTTT
- TRBJ1-1 TRBV5-1 - CASSSFLNTEAFF TGCGCCAGCAGCTCCTTTTTGAACACTGAAGCTTTCTTT
- TRBJ1-5 TRBV24-1 - CATSDLLNNQPQHF TGTGCCACCAGTGACCTCCTAAACAATCAGCCCCAGCATTTT
- TRBJ1-1 TRBV5-1 - CASTEGVNFAEAFF TGCGCCAGCACGGAGGGCGTGAATTTTGCTGAAGCTTTCTTT
- TRBJ1-6 TRBV11-2 - CASSRPGVGSPLHF TGTGCCAGCAGCAGGCCCGGGGTCGGATCACCCCTCCACTTT
- TRBJ1-2 TRBV25-1 TRBD1 CASSALGQGIYGYTF TGTGCCAGCAGTGCGCTAGGACAGGGCATTTATGGCTACACCTTC
- TRBJ2-5 TRBV7-8 TRBD1 CASSLAARGLGETQYF TGTGCCAGCAGCTTAGCAGCTAGGGGGCTGGGGGAGACCCAGTACTTC
- TRBJ1-6 TRBV2 TRBD1 CASMGQDNSPLHF TGTGCCAGTATGGGACAGGACAATTCACCCCTCCACTTT
- TRBJ2-5 TRBV11-2 TRBD1 CASSSRDRGPLARQETQYF TGTGCCAGCAGCTCACGGGACAGGGGGCCCCTTGCTAGACAAGAGACCCAGTACTTC
- TRBJ1-2 TRBV30 - CAWSLGVYGYTF TGTGCCTGGAGCCTAGGGGTCTATGGCTACACCTTC
- TRBJ2-7 TRBV5-1 TRBD2 CASATSGGRSYEQYF TGCGCCAGCGCAACTAGCGGCGGGAGGTCCTACGAGCAGTACTTC
- TRBJ2-5 TRBV6-5 - CASSYGFAGQETQYF TGTGCCAGCAGTTACGGGTTCGCAGGTCAAGAGACCCAGTACTTC
- TRBJ2-1 TRBV4-1 - CASSHNEGGGGRNEQFF TGCGCCAGCAGCCATAATGAGGGTGGCGGGGGCAGGAATGAGCAGTTCTTC
once TRBJ1-6 TRBV12-3/TRBV12-4 - CASSFGQNSPLHF TGTGCCAGCAGCTTCGGACAGAATTCACCCCTCCACTTT
- TRBJ1-5 TRBV5-5 TRBD1 CASSPGQGPQPQHF TGTGCCAGCAGCCCAGGACAGGGCCCTCAGCCCCAGCATTTT
- TRBJ1-1 TRBV9 TRBD1 CASSGGGQGATEAFF TGTGCCAGCAGCGGTGGGGGACAGGGGGCCACTGAAGCTTTCTTT
- TRBJ2-7 TRBV5-5 TRBD1 CASSPGQGAHREQYF TGTGCCAGCAGCCCTGGGCAGGGGGCTCATCGGGAGCAGTACTTC
- TRBJ1-1 TRBV5-1 - CASSLAVGSAEAFF TGCGCCAGCAGCTTGGCGGTCGGGTCGGCTGAAGCTTTCTTT
- TRBJ1-1 TRBV5-4 - CASSLARNTEAFF TGTGCCAGCAGCTTGGCCAGGAACACTGAAGCTTTCTTT
few TRBJ1-5 TRBV11-2 TRBD1 CASSPGTGGQPQHF TGTGCCAGCAGCCCCGGGACAGGGGGACAGCCCCAGCATTTT
- TRBJ2-1 TRBV5-1 - CASSPVTSPNEQFF TGCGCCAGCAGCCCGGTAACGTCTCCGAATGAGCAGTTCTTC
- TRBJ1-1 TRBV4-1 - CASSQEQGWNTEAFF TGCGCCAGCAGCCAAGAACAGGGATGGAACACTGAAGCTTTCTTT
- TRBJ2-5 TRBV2 - CASSEAGETQYF TGTGCCAGCAGTGAGGCGGGGGAGACCCAGTACTTC
once TRBJ2-7 TRBV24-1 TRBD1 CATSDSRTGGADNEQYF TGTGCCACCAGTGATTCCCGGACAGGGGGCGCTGATAACGAGCAGTACTTC
- TRBJ2-7 TRBV10-3 TRBD2 CAISESLAVTYEQYF TGTGCCATCAGTGAGTCCCTAGCGGTTACCTACGAGCAGTACTTC
few TRBJ1-2 TRBV14 - CASSQGTVRAPYTF TGTGCCAGCAGCCAAGGGACAGTCCGGGCCCCTTACACCTTC
- TRBJ1-4 TRBV18 TRBD1 CASSLTTGGREKLFF TGTGCCAGCTCACTGACAACAGGGGGACGTGAAAAACTGTTTTTT
- TRBJ1-6 TRBV5-1 TRBD1 CASSFLGTGDNSPLHF TGCGCCAGCAGCTTTTTAGGGACAGGGGATAATTCACCCCTCCACTTT
- TRBJ1-3 TRBV10-2 - CATAQGTGNTIYF TGCGCCACCGCACAGGGTACAGGAAACACCATATATTTT
- TRBJ2-5 TRBV11-3 TRBD1 CASSSDRGRGTQYF TGTGCCAGCAGCTCAGACAGGGGGCGAGGGACCCAGTACTTC
- TRBJ1-5 TRBV25-1 - CASSVDQPQHF TGTGCCAGCAGTGTAGATCAGCCCCAGCATTTT
- TRBJ2-1 TRBV2 - CASRTRSSYNEQFF TGTGCCAGCCGGACACGAAGCTCCTACAATGAGCAGTTCTTC
few TRBJ1-4 TRBV24-1 TRBD1 CATSSWDREEKLFF TGTGCCACCAGTAGTTGGGACAGGGAGGAAAAACTGTTTTTT
- TRBJ2-1 TRBV7-9 - CASSLGGGAAYNEQFF TGTGCCAGCAGCTTAGGTGGGGGGGCCGCCTACAATGAGCAGTTCTTC
- TRBJ2-3 TRBV5-4 TRBD2 CASSLPGGETDTQYF TGTGCCAGCAGCTTACCGGGGGGGGAAACAGATACGCAGTATTTT
- TRBJ1-4 TRBV7-9 - CASSLGGVGTNEKLFF TGTGCCAGCAGCTTAGGGGGAGTGGGAACTAATGAAAAACTGTTTTTT
once TRBJ1-4 TRBV19 - CASSTGSPWEKLFF TGTGCCAGTAGTACGGGAAGCCCTTGGGAAAAACTGTTTTTT